The present T cell receptor (beta chain) was sequenced within a study of PD-1 blockade in classical Hodgkin lymphoma (dated by TCRdb to the early 2020s). Turning to the overall study: Nivolumab dosing was 3 mg/kg intravenously every 2 weeks, continuing until either disease progression or unacceptable toxicity. The study used CyTOF and TCR beta sequencing to define a peripheral blood immune signature of response to PD-1 blockade in classical Hodgkin lymphoma.

Genomic DNA was extracted with the Qiagen DNeasy kit from unsorted PBMCs and from negatively selected CD4+ and CD8+ fractions. TCR beta CDR3 regions were subjected to amplification by immunoSEQ multiplex PCR with primers that anneal to V and J segments. A synthetic immune receptor repertoire was used to minimize amplification bias, and any remaining bias was removed computationally after sequencing. Regarding the original processing steps: Custom Python scripts were used to quantify repertoire diversity as the Shannon entropy index. Unsorted, CD4+ and CD8+ repertoires were analyzed separately, except for combined analyses in which CD4+ and CD8+ sequences were merged in silico. A clone counted as expanded when the clone's frequency after treatment rose at least 2-fold relative to C1D1, and clones undetected at baseline were given a pseudocount of 0.5. Singleton clones were defined as clones with 0 or 1 copy at C1D1, and non-singleton clones were defined as clones with 2 or more copies. Clones expanded in unsorted samples were annotated as CD4+, CD8+ or unknown by matching protein sequences in sorted samples from the same patient. Wilcoxon tests on paired samples were used to test changes in diversity from C1D1 to C4D1. TCRdb carries this immuneACCESS record with in-frame sequences only. Its versions omit some clonotypes, under half of them owing to an unresolved V gene in the studies checked, with the rest unexplained. V, J and clone size reflect that table, while D and trimming were determined from the DNA. Counted in this sample were about 53,000 clones; roughly 80% of them appeared once. Roughly 15% of the sample belongs to the ten largest clones.

The time point label of this sample denotes: cycle 1 day 1 (C1D1), immediately before nivolumab initiation. Relapse after autologous stem cell transplantation had occurred in all trial patients, and cohorts A, B and C were distinguished by prior brentuximab vedotin exposure. The trial cohort comprised some 60 patients with relapsed/refractory classical Hodgkin lymphoma whose best overall responses were complete response, partial response or progressive disease. Single-agent nivolumab was administered to trial patients in the multi-cohort phase II CheckMate 205 trial. An independent review committee assessed best overall response by applying the 2007 International Working Group response criteria. Trial PBMCs were obtained immediately prior to nivolumab initiation (C1D1) and on therapy at cycle 2 day 1 and cycle 4 day 1. Peripheral blood was collected in 8 mL Vacutainer Cell Preparation Tubes, from which PBMCs were isolated by centrifugation and then cryopreserved.

The full study reports these points: A significant rise by C4D1 was seen in CD4+ but not CD8+ TCR diversity (p=0.0027 vs p=0.16), with the rise being most apparent in complete responders (p=0.02). Among trial patients, those achieving complete response had baseline diversity similar to that of newly diagnosed patients, while diversity was significantly lower in partial responders and progressors. The study was restricted to a single clinical trial cohort, and the causes of repertoire differences, possibly disease activity or prior therapy, were left undefined. Diversity was lower in patients who began nivolumab less than 1 year after ASCT, so these patients were left out of later analyses to avoid confounding by immune reconstitution. Baseline TCR diversity was reported to be lower in newly diagnosed patients than in healthy donors, and even lower in relapsed/refractory patients.

V loses 6 bases at its end and J loses 7 bases; junction bases beyond the gene matches: 11. Reading the germline V gene gives CDR1 SGHAT and CDR2 FQNNGV. From cysteine to phenylalanine, the CDR3 is 15 amino acids long. Only CDR3 DNA is held: 45 bases, read in frame from base 1. As for this clone: The clone's antigen remains unknown. Base quality data are lacking; no much larger clone is found one base away.

The sequence links TRBV11-2 to TRBJ2-1, with TRBD2 matching 8 junction bases. This TCR came from a human donor with classical Hodgkin lymphoma. Specimen: peripheral blood mononuclear cells (PBMCs), collected at baseline. The sequenced DNA is TGTGCCAGCAGGGCGCTAGCGGGCCCGGGGAATGAGCAGTTCTTC. This sequence encodes CASRALAGPGNEQFF.